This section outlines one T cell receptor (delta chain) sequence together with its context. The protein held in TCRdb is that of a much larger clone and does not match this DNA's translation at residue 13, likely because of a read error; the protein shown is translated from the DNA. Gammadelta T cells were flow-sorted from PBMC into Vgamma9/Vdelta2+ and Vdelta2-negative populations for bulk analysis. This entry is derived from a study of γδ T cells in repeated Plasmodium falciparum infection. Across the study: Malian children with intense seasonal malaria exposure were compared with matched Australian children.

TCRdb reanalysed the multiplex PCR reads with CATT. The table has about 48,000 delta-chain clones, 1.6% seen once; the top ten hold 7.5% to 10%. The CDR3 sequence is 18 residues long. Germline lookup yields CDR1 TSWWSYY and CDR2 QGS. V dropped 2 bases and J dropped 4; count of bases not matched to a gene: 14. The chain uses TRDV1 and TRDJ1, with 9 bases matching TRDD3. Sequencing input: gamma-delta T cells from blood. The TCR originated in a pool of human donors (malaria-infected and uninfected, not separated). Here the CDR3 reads CALGEVIGGIQYIDKLIF. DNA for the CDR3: TGTGCTCTTGGGGAAGTGATCGGGGGGATACAGTACATCGATAAACTCATCTTT.